Listed here are 22 T cell receptor beta chains from one sample, sequenced in a study of T-cell memory formation after mild COVID-19. TCRdb reprocessed the 5' RACE reads via MiXCR and lists one record per CDR3 protein. The sample holds under 550,000 distinct CDR3 sequences, roughly 18% seen once. The sequenced material came from PBMCs or a T cell subset sorted from them (not recorded which). The receptor set was obtained from a young man who had mild COVID-19 (a few samples of this study predate the infection). Cell type and time point are not known.

This chain links TRBV14 with TRBJ2-2, with D maybe TRBD1 (5 bases). Trimming left V 2 bases short and J 7 bases short, with 17 bases between. CDR3 length: 16 amino acids. Germline V gene data show CDR1 as SGHDN and CDR2 as FVKESK. The CDR3 DNA reads TGTGCCAGCAGCCAACCTGGGCACAGGCCCGGCGGGGAGCTGTTTTTT. Translation: CASSQPGHRPGGELFF.

The V gene is TRBV28, the J gene TRBJ2-5, with TRBD1 as a possible D gene (5 bases). V was cut by 11 bases and J by 9 bases, with 13 bases left in between. Germline V gene sequence: CDR1 MDHEN, CDR2 SYDVKM. The CDR3 is 10 residues long. The chain's CDR3 is CACSRGAQYF. The CDR3 region has the DNA TGTGCCTGCTCTAGGGGTGCCCAGTACTTC.

This chain joins TRBV3-1 and TRBJ1-2; D is possibly TRBD1 (6 bases). Germline V lookup: CDR1 LGHDT, CDR2 YNNKEL (reference sequence). Trimming pared 4 bases from V and 8 bases from J, leaving 17 bases between. This CDR3 spans 14 amino acids. CDR3 sequence: CASSLRGQRRGYTF. Here the CDR3 DNA reads TGTGCCAGCAGCCTTCGTGGACAGCGGCGGGGCTACACCTTC.

The chain has TRBV4-2 and TRBJ2-7; 9 bases map to TRBD1. The V and J ends lost 5 bases and 6 bases, in that order; junction bases with no gene match: 8. This CDR3 is built from 14 residues. Germline V CDR1 and CDR2: LGHNA, YNFKEQ. CDR3 coding DNA: TGTGCCAGCAGCTACCGGGACAGGGATTTCGAGCAGTACTTC. Amino acids: CASSYRDRDFEQYF.

This chain connects TRBV12-5 to TRBJ1-1; the match to TRBD1 covers 10 bases. The trim removed 5 bases at V and 7 bases at J, leaving 7 bases unmatched. The CDR3 spans 14 residues. Germline values: CDR1 LGHNT, CDR2 FRNRAP. The CDR3 sequence is CASGPGTGVLEAFF. Written as DNA, the CDR3 is TGTGCTAGTGGTCCTGGGACAGGGGTCCTTGAAGCTTTCTTT.

This clonotype appeared a few times. This chain connects TRBV3-1 to TRBJ2-5; D not resolved. In germline, CDR1 is LGHDT, CDR2 YNNKEL (reference sequence). V lost 3 bases to trimming and J lost 0 bases, with 11 bases between them. The length of the CDR3 is 15 residues. The CDR3 nucleotides read TGTGCCAGCAGCCAGGATCCCGGGTACCAAGAGACCCAGTACTTC. It encodes CASSQDPGYQETQYF.

The chain couples TRBV6-2 or TRBV6-3 to TRBJ2-3; TRBD2 agrees at 7 bases. The germline V gene encodes CDR1 MNHEY and CDR2 SVGEGT. Germline trimming cut 6 bases from V and 9 bases from J; bases unmatched to any gene: 12. The CDR3 is made up of 14 amino acids. The CDR3 loop reads CASRLARDVGTQYF. The CDR3 bases are TGTGCCAGCAGACTAGCGAGGGACGTGGGAACGCAGTATTTT.

This clonotype was found a few times. DNA of the CDR3: TGTGCCATCAGTAGACCTAATCAGCCCCAGCATTTT. It is translated as CAISRPNQPQHF. This chain uses TRBV10-3 with TRBJ1-5, with D unclear. V lost 5 bases and J lost 4, with 6 bases in between. Germline loops: CDR1 ENHRY, CDR2 SYGVKD. This CDR3 contains 12 residues.

CDR3 loop: CASSQPTSGGPRGGLYF. DNA for the CDR3: TGCGCCAGCAGCCAACCCACTAGCGGGGGGCCCCGGGGGGGTTTGTACTTC. This chain connects TRBV4-1 to TRBJ2-4; 12 bases are a match to TRBD2. The V gene end was trimmed by 2 bases and the J gene end by 15 bases; junction bases not matched to a gene: 17. The CDR3 is 17 amino acids. Germline V lookup: CDR1 MGHRA, CDR2 YSYEKL.

In DNA form, the CDR3 reads TGTGCCAGCAGCTTGGAGCTAGCGAGGAAAAACATTCAGTACTTC. Protein: CASSLELARKNIQYF. The rearrangement links TRBV5-5 to TRBJ2-4; tentatively, D is TRBD2 (6 bases). Germline CDR1 is SGHKS and CDR2 is YYEKEE (reference sequence). The V end was cut by 0 bases, the J end by 4 bases, with 11 bases between. The CDR3 runs 15 residues. The full variable domain, completed using reference TRBV5-5 and TRBJ2-4, is DAGVTQSPTHLIKTRGQQVTLRCSPISGHKSVSWYQQVLGQGPQFIFQYYEKEERGRGNFPDRFSARQFPNYSSELNVNALLLGDSALYLCASSLELARKNIQYFGAGTRLSVL.

This clonotype was seen repeatedly, ten times or more. The chain couples TRBV12-3 or TRBV12-4 to TRBJ1-5, with 7 bases matching TRBD1. V lost 5 bases and J lost 2; bases outside the gene matches: 3. The length of the CDR3 is 14 residues. The CDR3 sequence is CASSRQGGNQPQHF. The CDR3 coding sequence is TGTGCCAGCAGTCGACAGGGTGGCAATCAGCCCCAGCATTTT.

The gene calls are TRBV6-2 or TRBV6-3 and TRBJ2-7; perhaps TRBD1 as D (6 bases). Germline-derived CDR1 and CDR2 are MNHEY and SVGEGT. The V end lost 5 bases, the J end lost 5 bases, and 16 bases lay between the germline ends. The CDR3 covers 14 residues. This chain's CDR3 is CASSPGGTGNEQYV. CDR3 nucleotides: TGTGCCAGCAGTCCTGGGGGCACCGGCAACGAGCAGTACGTC.

This clonotype was seen a handful of times. The chain uses TRBV7-9 and TRBJ2-2; D not certain. Per germline, CDR1 SEHNR and CDR2 FQNEAQ (reference sequence). This CDR3 has 14 amino acids. The germline V and J ends were trimmed by 5 bases and 4 bases, with 11 bases remaining between them. The CDR3 nucleotides are TGTGCCAGCAGCCTACATCTTAGCACCGGGGAGCTGTTTTTT. Translating gives CASSLHLSTGELFF. The variable domain in full, with the rest retrieved from reference TRBV7-9 and TRBJ2-2, is DTGVSQNPRHKITKRGQNVTFRCDPISEHNRLYWYRQTLGQGPEFLTYFQNEAQLEKSRLLSDRFSAERPKGSFSTLEIQRTEQGDSAMYLCASSLHLSTGELFFGEGSRLTVL.

The CDR3 is CASSPRASLSDTQYF. For the CDR3, the DNA is TGTGCCAGCTCACCGAGGGCTTCCCTTTCAGATACGCAGTATTTT. This chain links TRBV18 with TRBJ2-3, with D possibly matching TRBD2 (5 bases). Germline-derived CDR1 and CDR2 are KGHSH and LQKENI. Trimming shortened V by 3 bases and J by 4 bases, and 14 bases separated the two germline ends. CDR3 length: 15 residues.

The chain carries TRBV7-9 and TRBJ1-2; a possible D gene is TRBD1 (5 bases). Germline loops: CDR1 SEHNR, CDR2 FQNEAQ (reference sequence). The CDR3 sequence is 14 residues long. V dropped 0 bases and J dropped 8 bases, with 13 bases sitting between them. The CDR3 spells CASSLAGGIRGYTF. The CDR3 nucleotides read TGTGCCAGCAGCTTAGCGGGGGGAATTCGCGGCTACACCTTC.

The J gene is TRBJ2-7, the V gene TRBV4-1; the D is unclear. V was pared by 3 bases and J by 1 base, with 13 bases between. This CDR3 comprises 15 residues. Germline-derived CDR1 and CDR2 are MGHRA and YSYEKL. The CDR3 spells CASSHWDGNSYEQYF. The CDR3 bases are TGCGCCAGCAGCCATTGGGATGGGAATTCCTACGAGCAGTACTTC.

The rearrangement uses TRBV28 and TRBJ1-1; D unresolved. The V end was cut by 7 bases, the J end by 0 bases, with 12 bases between. The CDR3 extends over 14 amino acids. Germline V gene data show CDR1 as MDHEN and CDR2 as SYDVKM. The CDR3 sequence: CASTFRRMNTEAFF. CDR3 nucleotide sequence: TGTGCCAGCACCTTCCGTAGGATGAACACTGAAGCTTTCTTT. Full variable domain (remainder filled in from reference TRBV28 and TRBJ1-1): DVKVTQSSRYLVKRTGEKVFLECVQDMDHENMFWYRQDPGLGLRLIYFSYDVKMKEKGDIPEGYSVSREKKERFSLILESASTNQTSMYLCASTFRRMNTEAFFGQGTRLTVV.

The V call is TRBV7-9, the J call TRBJ2-7; D is unresolved. V lost 6 bases and J 5 bases, leaving 23 bases between the germline ends. The germline V gene has CDR1 SEHNR and CDR2 FQNEAQ (reference sequence). This CDR3 contains 16 residues. The DNA for the CDR3 is TGTGCCAGCAGTCACGTCAGTGGGCGTTTAGAGAACGAGCAGTACGTC. Its translation is CASSHVSGRLENEQYV.

This clonotype was counted a few times. The chain couples TRBV9 to TRBJ1-2; D gene uncertain. The CDR3 is made up of 15 amino acids. V was cut by 0 bases and J by 4 bases, with 13 bases left in between. From germline, CDR1 is SGDLS and CDR2 YYNGEE. The CDR3 bases are TGTGCCAGCAGCGTAGCCGGGATGGAATTCTATGGCTACACCTTC. Translated, it gives CASSVAGMEFYGYTF.

This clonotype was counted at least ten times. CDR3 sequence (DNA): TGTGCCACCAGCAGAGATTATCTGGAGGCGTACGAGCAGTACGTC. It translates to CATSRDYLEAYEQYV. The chain recombines TRBV15 with TRBJ2-7; D may be TRBD2 (5 bases). Trimming shortened V by 0 bases and J by 4 bases, and 13 bases separated the two germline ends. This CDR3 is 15 amino acids long. Germline CDR1 LNHNV, CDR2 YYDKDF (reference sequence).

This clonotype was seen a few times. The V gene is TRBV3-1, the J gene TRBJ2-1, with TRBD2 as a possible D gene (7 bases). Germline values: CDR1 LGHDT, CDR2 YNNKEL (reference sequence). V lost 5 bases and J 9 bases, leaving 23 bases between the germline ends. The CDR3 has 16 amino acids. The CDR3 here is CASSSQPYGGQGEQFF. The CDR3 nucleotides are TGTGCCAGCAGCTCTCAACCCTACGGGGGGCAGGGTGAGCAGTTCTTC.

This chain links TRBV5-6 with TRBJ1-2, with D possibly being TRBD1 (5 bases). CDR1 and CDR2 (germline): SGHDT, YYEEEE. V lost 2 bases to trimming and J lost 3 bases, with 11 bases between them. The CDR3 totals 14 residues. CDR3 sequence: CASSFPGQDYGYTF. Written as DNA, the CDR3 is TGTGCCAGCAGCTTCCCGGGGCAAGACTATGGCTACACCTTC.